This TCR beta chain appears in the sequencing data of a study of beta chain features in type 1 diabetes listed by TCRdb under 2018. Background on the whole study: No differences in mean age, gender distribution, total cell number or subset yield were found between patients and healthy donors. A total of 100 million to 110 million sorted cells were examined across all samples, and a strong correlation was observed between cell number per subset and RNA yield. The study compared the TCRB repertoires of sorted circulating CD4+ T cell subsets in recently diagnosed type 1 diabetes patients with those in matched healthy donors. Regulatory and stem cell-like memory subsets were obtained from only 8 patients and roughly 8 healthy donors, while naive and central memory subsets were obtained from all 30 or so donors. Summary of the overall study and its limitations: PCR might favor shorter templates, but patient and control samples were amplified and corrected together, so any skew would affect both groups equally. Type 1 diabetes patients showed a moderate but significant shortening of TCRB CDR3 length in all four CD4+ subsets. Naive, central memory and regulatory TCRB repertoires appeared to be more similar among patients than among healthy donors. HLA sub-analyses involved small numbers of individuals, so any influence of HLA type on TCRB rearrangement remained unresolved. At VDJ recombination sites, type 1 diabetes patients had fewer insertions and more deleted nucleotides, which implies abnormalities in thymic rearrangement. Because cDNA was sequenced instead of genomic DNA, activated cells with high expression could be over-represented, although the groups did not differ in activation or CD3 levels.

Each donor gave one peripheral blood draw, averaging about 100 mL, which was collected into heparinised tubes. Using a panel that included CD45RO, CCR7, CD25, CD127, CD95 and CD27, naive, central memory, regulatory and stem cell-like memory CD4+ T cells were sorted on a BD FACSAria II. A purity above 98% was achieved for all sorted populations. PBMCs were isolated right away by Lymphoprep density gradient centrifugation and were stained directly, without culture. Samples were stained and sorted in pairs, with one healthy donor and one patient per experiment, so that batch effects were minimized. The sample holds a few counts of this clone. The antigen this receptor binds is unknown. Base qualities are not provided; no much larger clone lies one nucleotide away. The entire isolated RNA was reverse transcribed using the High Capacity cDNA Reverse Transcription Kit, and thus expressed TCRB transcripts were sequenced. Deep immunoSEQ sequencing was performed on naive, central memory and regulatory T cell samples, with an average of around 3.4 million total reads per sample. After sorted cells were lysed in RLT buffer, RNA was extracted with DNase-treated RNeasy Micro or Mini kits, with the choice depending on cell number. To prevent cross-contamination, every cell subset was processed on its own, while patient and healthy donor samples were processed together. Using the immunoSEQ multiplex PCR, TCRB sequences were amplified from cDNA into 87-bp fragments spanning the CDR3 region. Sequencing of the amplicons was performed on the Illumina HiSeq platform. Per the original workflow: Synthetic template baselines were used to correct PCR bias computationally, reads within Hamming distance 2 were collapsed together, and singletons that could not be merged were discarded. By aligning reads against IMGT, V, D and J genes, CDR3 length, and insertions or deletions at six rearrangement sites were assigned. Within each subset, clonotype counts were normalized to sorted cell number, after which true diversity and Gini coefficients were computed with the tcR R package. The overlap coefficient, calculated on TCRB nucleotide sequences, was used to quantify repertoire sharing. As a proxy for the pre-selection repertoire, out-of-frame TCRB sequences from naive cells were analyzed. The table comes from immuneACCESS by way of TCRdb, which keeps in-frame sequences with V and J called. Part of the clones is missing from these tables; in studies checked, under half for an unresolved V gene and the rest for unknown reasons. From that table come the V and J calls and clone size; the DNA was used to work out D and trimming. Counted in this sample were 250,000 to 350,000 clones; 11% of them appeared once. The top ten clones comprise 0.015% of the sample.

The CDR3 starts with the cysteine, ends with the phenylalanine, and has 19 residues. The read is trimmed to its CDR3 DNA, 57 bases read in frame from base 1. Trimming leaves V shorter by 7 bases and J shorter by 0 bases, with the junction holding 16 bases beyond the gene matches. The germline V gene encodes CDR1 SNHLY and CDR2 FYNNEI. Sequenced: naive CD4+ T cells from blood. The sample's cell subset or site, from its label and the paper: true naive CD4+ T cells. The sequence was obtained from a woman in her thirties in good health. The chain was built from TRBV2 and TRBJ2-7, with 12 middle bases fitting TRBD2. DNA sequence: TGTGCCAGCATACGCAGACTAGCGGGAGTTCCCATGAGCTCCTACGAGCAGTACTTC. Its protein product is CASIRRLAGVPMSSYEQYF.